The 27 T cell receptor beta chains below come from one sample, sequenced in a study of T cell changes during pregnancy in multiple sclerosis. Assay: immunoSEQ multiplex PCR; the TCRdb copy retains only in-frame clones and omits some. The sample shows tens of thousands of clones, 80% to 95% of them seen only once. The sequencing used peripheral blood, collected in the third trimester of pregnancy. The receptors originated from a female donor in good health, enrolled as a control in a pregnancy study.

The chain has TRBV7-8 and TRBJ2-7; 8 nucleotides align to TRBD2. The V and J ends lost 6 bases and 3 bases, in that order; junction bases with no gene match: 10. There are 15 residues in the CDR3. CDR1 and CDR2 (germline): SGHVS, FQNEAQ. CDR3 loop: CASSLREGEYYEQYF. CDR3 DNA: TGTGCCAGCAGTCTCCGGGAGGGAGAATACTACGAGCAGTACTTC.

The J gene is TRBJ2-7, the V gene TRBV2, with 8 bases that match TRBD2. The CDR3 has 15 amino acids. V was pared by 4 bases and J by 0 bases, with 5 bases of the junction left unmatched. Germline CDR1 and CDR2: SNHLY and FYNNEI. The CDR3 DNA reads as TGTGCCAGCAGTGTTGCGGGAGGTAGCTCCTACGAGCAGTACTTC. The encoded protein is CASSVAGGSSYEQYF.

The chain links TRBV11-2 to TRBJ1-2; 9 bases agree with TRBD1. CDR1 and CDR2 (germline): SGHAT, FQNNGV. V gave up 0 bases and J gave up 5 bases; unmatched junction bases: 7. The CDR3 runs to 16 residues. The CDR3 sequence is CASSLDPTGGKYGYTF. In DNA, the CDR3 is TGTGCCAGCAGCTTAGACCCCACAGGGGGCAAATATGGCTACACCTTC.

The chain has TRBV7-6 and TRBJ2-2; TRBD1 matches 8 bases. The CDR3 length is 14 residues. From germline, CDR1 is SGHVS and CDR2 FNYEAQ. The V segment lost 5 bases and the J segment 7 bases; nucleotides outside the gene matches: 6. The CDR3 loop reads CASSPSTGVGELFF. In nucleotides, the CDR3 is TGTGCCAGCAGCCCCTCGACAGGGGTCGGGGAGCTGTTTTTT.

The chain uses TRBV19 and TRBJ2-1; 11 positions agree with TRBD2. J was trimmed by 3 bases and V by 5 bases; bases with no gene match: 9. Germline CDR1 and CDR2: LNHDA and SQIVND (reference sequence). The CDR3 runs to 17 residues. CDR3 protein: CASSRTTGTSGYNEQFF. The CDR3 bases are TGTGCCAGTAGTCGGACCACCGGGACTAGCGGCTACAATGAGCAGTTCTTC.

Only a few counts were recorded for this clone. The V gene is TRBV6-1, the J gene TRBJ1-2; 7 nucleotides line up with TRBD1. Germline V gene sequence: CDR1 MNHNS, CDR2 SASEGT. J gave up 3 bases and V 6 bases, and 4 bases lay outside the gene matches. This CDR3 has 13 amino acids. CDR3 nucleotides: TGTGCCAGCAGCGCTGGACAGGACTATGGCTACACCTTC. It encodes CASSAGQDYGYTF.

This chain links TRBV28 with TRBJ2-1; D might be TRBD2 (6 bases). The V and J ends lost 7 bases and 7 bases respectively, with 14 bases between them. This CDR3 region has 13 residues. Germline V gives CDR1 MDHEN, CDR2 SYDVKM. The CDR3 here is CASIRGGGNEQFF. The CDR3 nucleotides are TGTGCCAGCATAAGGGGAGGAGGAAATGAGCAGTTCTTC.

CDR3 DNA: TGTGCCTGGAGTGTAGGTACAGAGAGATCACCCCTCCACTTT. Translated: CAWSVGTERSPLHF. The chain has TRBV30 and TRBJ1-6; D remains ambiguous. The V and J ends lost 0 bases and 10 bases respectively, with 13 bases between them. The CDR3 runs 14 residues. Germline V gene sequence: CDR1 GTSNPN, CDR2 SVGIG (reference sequence).

This chain connects TRBV4-2 to TRBJ1-2, with D unresolved. The CDR3 covers 15 residues. V was cut by 3 bases and J by 6 bases, with 17 bases left in between. Germline CDR1 LGHNA, CDR2 YNFKEQ. The CDR3 DNA is TGTGCCAGCAGCCAGTGGGCAATTACATCGGATGGCTACACCTTC. This codes for CASSQWAITSDGYTF.

The V call is TRBV9, the J call TRBJ2-1, with TRBD1 matching 12 bases. With 3 bases clipped from V and 7 bases from J, the junction kept 2 bases outside the gene matches. This CDR3 comprises 14 residues. CDR1 is SGDLS and CDR2 is YYNGEE in the germline V gene. The CDR3, as DNA: TGTGCCAGCAGCGCGGGACAGGGGGCTAATGAGCAGTTCTTC. Translated, it gives CASSAGQGANEQFF.

The chain recombines TRBV11-2 with TRBJ2-2; D is unresolved. Germline V lookup: CDR1 SGHAT, CDR2 FQNNGV. The CDR3 is 14 amino acids. V lost 1 base and J lost 6, with 9 bases in between. Here the CDR3 reads CASSLVRDPGELFF. The DNA for the CDR3 is TGTGCCAGCAGCTTAGTAAGAGATCCCGGGGAGCTGTTTTTT.

The J gene is TRBJ1-4, the V gene TRBV28, with D possibly being TRBD1 (5 bases). Germline V gives CDR1 MDHEN, CDR2 SYDVKM. The V and J ends lost 2 bases and 5 bases respectively, with 6 bases between them. CDR3 length equals 13 residues. The DNA of the CDR3 is TGTGCCAGCAGTTTAGGGGGGAATGAAAAACTGTTTTTT. It codes for CASSLGGNEKLFF.

This rearrangement joins TRBV5-1 to TRBJ2-5, with a tentative D call TRBD2 (6 bases). With 3 bases removed from V and 5 bases from J, the gap between germline ends came to 17 bases. Germline loops: CDR1 SGHRS, CDR2 YFSETQ. The CDR3 sequence is 15 residues long. CDR3 sequence reads: CASSYLGGLKETQYF. In DNA, the CDR3 is TGCGCCAGCAGCTACCTCGGGGGATTGAAGGAGACCCAGTACTTC.

The chain recombines TRBV9 with TRBJ1-1, with D perhaps matching TRBD1 (5 bases). There are 13 residues in the CDR3. Germline assignment: CDR1 SGDLS and CDR2 YYNGEE. Trimming took off 2 bases at V and 4 bases at J, with 9 bases between the two ends. In nucleotides, the CDR3 is TGTGCCAGCAGCGTTGCAGGGCCCACTGAAGCTTTCTTT. It yields the protein CASSVAGPTEAFF. The whole variable domain, filled in from reference TRBV9 and TRBJ1-1, reads DSGVTQTPKHLITATGQRVTLRCSPRSGDLSVYWYQQSLDQGLQFLIQYYNGEERAKGNILERFSAQQFPDLHSELNLSSLELGDSALYFCASSVAGPTEAFFGQGTRLTVV.

The genes are TRBV5-1 and TRBJ2-1; 10 positions match TRBD2. With V trimmed by 3 bases and J by 6 bases, 12 bases remained unmatched. Germline V lookup: CDR1 SGHRS, CDR2 YFSETQ. The CDR3 is 17 residues long. The CDR3 spells CASSSSQETSGLNEQFF. CDR3 DNA sequence: TGCGCCAGCAGCTCAAGTCAGGAGACTAGCGGGCTCAATGAGCAGTTCTTC.

V and J are TRBV5-1 and TRBJ2-5; 9 nucleotides line up with TRBD2. Per the germline V gene, CDR1 is SGHRS and CDR2 is YFSETQ. The CDR3 consists of 15 residues. V trimming: 3 bases; J trimming: 7 bases; junction bases outside the gene matches: 10. The CDR3 DNA is TGCGCCAGCAGCTCCCCCGGGACTAGCTACGGGACCCAGTACTTC. Protein: CASSSPGTSYGTQYF.

The J gene is TRBJ1-1, the V gene TRBV2, with D possibly TRBD1 on 6 matching bases. Germline values: CDR1 SNHLY, CDR2 FYNNEI. This CDR3 is built from 11 residues. This CDR3 reads CAYVRGSVAFF. For the CDR3, the DNA is TGTGCTTACGTGAGGGGGTCGGTGGCTTTCTTT.

This clone was counted once. This chain connects TRBV9 to TRBJ2-3; D gene uncertain. Germline V gene data show CDR1 as SGDLS and CDR2 as YYNGEE. V dropped 0 bases and J dropped 7 bases, with 9 bases sitting between them. The CDR3 spans 13 residues. The chain's CDR3 is CASSVASVNTQYF. DNA of the CDR3: TGTGCCAGCAGCGTAGCGAGTGTGAATACGCAGTATTTT.

V is TRBV5-6 and J is TRBJ1-4; 8 nucleotides align to TRBD1. Germline CDR1 and CDR2: SGHDT and YYEEEE. The trim removed 2 bases at V and 3 bases at J, leaving 9 bases unmatched. The CDR3 has 17 residues. CDR3 amino acids: CASSLTSGGSANEKLFF. The CDR3 coding sequence is TGTGCCAGCAGCTTAACCTCAGGGGGCTCGGCTAATGAAAAACTGTTTTTT. Filled out from reference TRBV5-6 and TRBJ1-4, the complete variable domain reads DAGVTQSPTHLIKTRGQQVTLRCSPKSGHDTVSWYQQALGQGPQFIFQYYEEEERQRGNFPDRFSGHQFPNYSSELNVNALLLGDSALYLCASSLTSGGSANEKLFFGSGTQLSVL.

V and J are TRBV25-1 and TRBJ2-7; TRBD1 agrees at 9 bases. This CDR3 has 14 amino acids. Germline CDR1 MGHDK, CDR2 SYGVNS. Trimming at V came to 3 bases and at J to 3 bases, leaving 3 bases not matched to a gene. CDR3 residues: CASSETGGGYEQYF. The CDR3 DNA reads as TGTGCCAGCAGTGAGACAGGGGGGGGCTACGAGCAGTACTTC.

The rearrangement links TRBV13 to TRBJ2-2; D call uncertain. The CDR3 extends over 14 amino acids. Trimming pared 3 bases from V and 6 bases from J, leaving 11 bases between. The V gene's germline CDR1 is PRHDT and CDR2 FYEKMQ (reference sequence). In nucleotides, the CDR3 is TGTGCCAGCAGCTTCGGTCCCAGCGCCGGGGAGCTGTTTTTT. It encodes CASSFGPSAGELFF.

The chain combines TRBV5-1 with TRBJ2-3, with 9 nucleotides matching TRBD2. The CDR3 sequence is 18 residues long. V was pared by 0 bases and J by 0 bases, with 8 bases of the junction left unmatched. CDR1 is SGHRS and CDR2 is YFSETQ in the germline V gene. The CDR3 nucleotides are TGCGCCAGCAGCTTGGTTAGCGGGAGCGGCCTAAGCACAGATACGCAGTATTTT. This codes for CASSLVSGSGLSTDTQYF.

In DNA, the CDR3 is TGTGCCAGCAGCCTGAGTCGGGGCTCCTACGAGCAGTACTTC. Protein product: CASSLSRGSYEQYF. This chain uses TRBV7-2 with TRBJ2-7, with D possibly being TRBD2 (5 bases). This CDR3 region has 14 residues. The ends were cut back, 5 bases at V and 0 bases at J, with 11 bases in the middle. Germline values: CDR1 SGHTA, CDR2 FQGNSA.

J is TRBJ1-5 and V is TRBV7-8; D possibly corresponds to TRBD1 (5 bases). The CDR3 totals 14 residues. V was clipped by 5 bases and J by 3 bases, with 11 bases between them. The germline V gene has CDR1 SGHVS and CDR2 FQNEAQ. The CDR3 loop reads CASSPGHDNQPQHF. DNA of the CDR3: TGTGCCAGCAGCCCCGGACACGACAATCAGCCCCAGCATTTT.

This chain connects TRBV5-4 to TRBJ1-2, with a possible D match to TRBD1 (5 bases). Germline V gene sequence: CDR1 SGHNT, CDR2 YYREEE (reference sequence). The V end was cut by 2 bases, the J end by 8 bases, with 19 bases between. There are 15 residues in the CDR3. CDR3 in amino acids: CASSLELTGERGYTF. DNA for the CDR3: TGTGCCAGCAGCTTAGAATTAACGGGGGAGAGAGGCTACACCTTC.

The V call is TRBV7-9, the J call TRBJ2-3; a weak D match, TRBD2 (5 bases). The CDR3 consists of 13 residues. V lost 4 bases and J lost 4, with 9 bases in between. The germline gives CDR1 SEHNR, CDR2 FQNEAQ (reference sequence). The CDR3 protein is CASSSGVSDTQYF. Written as DNA, the CDR3 is TGTGCCAGCAGCTCCGGGGTATCAGATACGCAGTATTTT.

V gene TRBV6-5 combines with J gene TRBJ1-5; 9 bases line up with TRBD1. The germline gives CDR1 MNHEY, CDR2 SVGAGI. V lost 6 bases to trimming and J lost 7 bases; unmatched junction nucleotides: 4. The CDR3 runs to 13 residues. The CDR3 spells CASRGTGGQPQHF. CDR3 DNA: TGTGCCAGCAGGGGAACAGGGGGCCAGCCCCAGCATTTT.